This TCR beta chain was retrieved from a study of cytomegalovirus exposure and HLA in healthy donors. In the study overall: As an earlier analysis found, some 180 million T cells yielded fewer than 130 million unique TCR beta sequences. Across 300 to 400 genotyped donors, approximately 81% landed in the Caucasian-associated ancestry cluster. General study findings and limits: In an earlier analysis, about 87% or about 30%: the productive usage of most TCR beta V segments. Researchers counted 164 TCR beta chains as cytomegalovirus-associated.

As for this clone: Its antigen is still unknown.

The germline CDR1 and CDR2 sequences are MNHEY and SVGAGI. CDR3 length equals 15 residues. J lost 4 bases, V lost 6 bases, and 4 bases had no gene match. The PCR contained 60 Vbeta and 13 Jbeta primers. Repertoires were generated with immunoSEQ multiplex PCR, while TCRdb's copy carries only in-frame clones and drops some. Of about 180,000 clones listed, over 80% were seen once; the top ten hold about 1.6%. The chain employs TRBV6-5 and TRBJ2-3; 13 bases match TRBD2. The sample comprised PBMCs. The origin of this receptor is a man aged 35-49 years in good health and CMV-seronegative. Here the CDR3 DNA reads TGTGCCAGCAGCTGGACTAGCGGGAGCGCAGATACGCAGTATTTT. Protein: CASSWTSGSADTQYF.